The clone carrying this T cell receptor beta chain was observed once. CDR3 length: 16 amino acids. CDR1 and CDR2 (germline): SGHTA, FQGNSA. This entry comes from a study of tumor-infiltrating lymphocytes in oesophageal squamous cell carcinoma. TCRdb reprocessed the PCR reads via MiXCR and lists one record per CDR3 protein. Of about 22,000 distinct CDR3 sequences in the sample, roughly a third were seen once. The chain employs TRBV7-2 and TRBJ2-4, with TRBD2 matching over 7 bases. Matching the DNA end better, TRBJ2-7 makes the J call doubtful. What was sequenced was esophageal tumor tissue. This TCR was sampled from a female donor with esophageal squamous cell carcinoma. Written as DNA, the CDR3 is TGTGCCAGCAGCTTAGGACAAGCGGGATTACCCTACGAGCAGTACTTC. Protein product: CASSLGQAGLPYEQYF.